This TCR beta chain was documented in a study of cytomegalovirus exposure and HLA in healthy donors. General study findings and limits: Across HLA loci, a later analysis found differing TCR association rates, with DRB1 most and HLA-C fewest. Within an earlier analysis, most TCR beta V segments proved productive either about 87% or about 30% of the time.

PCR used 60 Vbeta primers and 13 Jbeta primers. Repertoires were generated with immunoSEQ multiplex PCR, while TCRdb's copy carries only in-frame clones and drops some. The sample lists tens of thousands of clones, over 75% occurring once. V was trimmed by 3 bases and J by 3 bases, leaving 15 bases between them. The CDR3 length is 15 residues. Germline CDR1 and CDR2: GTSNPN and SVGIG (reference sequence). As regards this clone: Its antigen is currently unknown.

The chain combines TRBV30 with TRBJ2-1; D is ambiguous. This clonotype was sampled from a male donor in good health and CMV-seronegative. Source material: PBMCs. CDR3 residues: CAWRPADFFYNEQFF. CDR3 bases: TGTGCCTGGAGGCCCGCGGATTTCTTCTACAATGAGCAGTTCTTC.